These T cell receptor beta chains were read from a single sample in a study of T cell responses to AZD1222 COVID-19 vaccine. Only in-frame clones appear in the TCRdb table, and some are missing; sequencing was by immunoSEQ multiplex PCR. The sample consists of tens of thousands of clones, around 81% of them appearing once. The material sequenced was peripheral blood, taken 28 days after the second AZD1222 dose. The source is an adult who received the AZD1222 COVID-19 vaccine. Each CDR3 is given with its conserved first and last residue. D genes are given only for firm matches. Only part of the rows carry a size: once, few, many, or a class if the clone is expanded.

d_call	clone_size	v_call	j_call	cdr3_aa	cdr3_nt
.	.	TRBV7-2	TRBJ2-7	CASSSMRGYEQYF	TGTGCCAGCAGCTCCATGCGGGGCTACGAGCAGTACTTC
.	.	TRBV5-4	TRBJ2-3	CASRRDSRTDTQYF	TGTGCCAGCAGGAGGGACTCCCGCACAGATACGCAGTATTTT
.	.	TRBV7-2	TRBJ2-1	CASSQPGNEQFF	TGTGCCAGCAGCCAGCCGGGTAATGAGCAGTTCTTC
.	once	TRBV29-1	TRBJ2-6	CSVSDGASGANVLTF	TGCAGCGTTTCTGACGGTGCTTCCGGGGCCAACGTCCTGACTTTC
.	once	TRBV5-4	TRBJ2-3	CAVRGGTDTQYF	TGTGCCGTTAGGGGGGGCACAGATACGCAGTATTTT
TRBD2	once	TRBV7-8	TRBJ2-1	CASSFRSGSFPIEQFF	TGTGCCAGCAGCTTTAGGAGCGGGAGTTTTCCAATTGAGCAGTTCTTC
.	.	TRBV5-1	TRBJ1-2	CASSLAGAEIYGYTF	TGCGCCAGCAGCTTGGCAGGCGCCGAGATCTATGGCTACACCTTC
TRBD1	.	TRBV5-1	TRBJ2-7	CASSPVGQDYEQYF	TGCGCCAGCAGCCCGGTCGGACAGGACTACGAGCAGTACTTC
TRBD1	.	TRBV11-2	TRBJ1-1	CASSQQTGMTEAFF	TGTGCCAGCAGCCAACAGACAGGGATGACTGAAGCTTTCTTT
.	once	TRBV30	TRBJ1-1	CAWSVLSSNTEAFF	TGTGCCTGGAGTGTACTCTCCAGTAACACTGAAGCTTTCTTT
.	.	TRBV18	TRBJ1-2	CASSPNGGINYGYTF	TGTGCCAGCTCCCCTAATGGAGGGATTAACTATGGCTACACCTTC
.	.	TRBV29-1	TRBJ1-4	CSVEVMGSNEKLFF	TGCAGCGTTGAAGTGATGGGAAGCAATGAAAAACTGTTTTTT
TRBD2	.	TRBV7-6	TRBJ2-1	CASSLVAGSFNEQFF	TGTGCCAGCAGCTTAGTAGCGGGTTCGTTTAATGAGCAGTTCTTC
TRBD2	.	TRBV9	TRBJ2-5	CASSSNRGGLAGGETQYF	TGTGCCAGCAGCTCAAACCGTGGGGGACTAGCGGGAGGAGAGACCCAGTACTTC
TRBD2	.	TRBV5-4	TRBJ2-2	CASSRGGGSTGELFF	TGTGCCAGCAGCCGTGGTGGCGGGAGTACCGGGGAGCTGTTTTTT
TRBD1	.	TRBV19	TRBJ2-3	CASSNGQGNLDTQYF	TGTGCCAGTAGTAACGGACAGGGGAATTTGGATACGCAGTATTTT
.	.	TRBV5-5	TRBJ2-7	CASSPGPLDEQYF	TGTGCCAGCAGCCCGGGGCCGCTGGACGAGCAGTACTTC
.	once	TRBV10-3	TRBJ1-2	CAISETVNYGYTF	TGTGCCATCAGTGAGACAGTTAACTATGGCTACACCTTC
.	.	TRBV28	TRBJ2-1	CASLVDSSRNEQFF	TGTGCCAGCCTCGTCGACTCCAGTCGGAATGAGCAGTTCTTC
.	.	TRBV5-1	TRBJ2-5	CASSLRTAKREETQYF	TGCGCCAGCAGCTTGAGGACAGCTAAGCGGGAAGAGACCCAGTACTTC
TRBD2	.	TRBV11-1	TRBJ2-3	CASSLLRGGTDTQYF	TGTGCCAGCAGCTTACTGCGGGGGGGCACAGATACGCAGTATTTT
TRBD1	.	TRBV6-1	TRBJ1-6	CASSDVDRGNSPLHF	TGTGCCAGCAGTGACGTCGACAGGGGTAATTCACCCCTCCACTTT